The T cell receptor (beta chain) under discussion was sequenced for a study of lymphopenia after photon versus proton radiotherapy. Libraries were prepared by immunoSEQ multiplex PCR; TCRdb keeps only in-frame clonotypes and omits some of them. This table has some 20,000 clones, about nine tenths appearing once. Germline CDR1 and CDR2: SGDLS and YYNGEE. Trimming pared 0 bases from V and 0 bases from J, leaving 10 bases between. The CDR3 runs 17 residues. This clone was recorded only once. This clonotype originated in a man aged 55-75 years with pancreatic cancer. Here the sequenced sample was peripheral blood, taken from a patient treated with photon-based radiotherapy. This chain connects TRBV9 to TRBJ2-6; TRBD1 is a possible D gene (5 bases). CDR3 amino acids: CASSVVDTGSGANVLTF. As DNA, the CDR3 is TGTGCCAGCAGCGTAGTCGATACAGGCTCTGGGGCCAACGTCCTGACTTTC.